This T cell receptor (beta chain) appears in the sequencing data of a study of T cells in Graves' hyperthyroidism and ophthalmopathy. Investigators excluded patients with uncontrolled infection, other autoimmune disease, pregnancy or lactation. Looked up from germline, CDR1 is SNHLY and CDR2 is FYNNEI. The CDR3 extends over 16 amino acids. In its sample, this clonotype was seen a few times. Sequence at one end of the junction differs from germline and may be a read error. TCR beta CDR3 sequences were amplified from RNA transcripts. The TCR CDR3 was amplified in a first-round RT-PCR using the HTBI primer set. TCRdb fed the multiplex PCR reads into MiXCR, producing one record per CDR3 protein. The sample yields about 560,000 distinct CDR3 sequences, less than 15% seen once.

This chain uses TRBV2 with TRBJ2-7; 9 bases line up with TRBD1. Sequenced input: blood. The clonotype originates from a woman between 35 and 50 years old with Graves' hyperthyroidism. The chain's CDR3 is CACSGSRTGDSYEQYF. CDR3 DNA: TGTGCCTGCAGTGGCTCCCGGACAGGGGATAGCTACGAGCAGTACTTC.